This passage covers 14 T cell receptor beta chains from one sample sequenced in a study of response to subunit inactivated influenza vaccine. TCRdb reanalysed the RT-PCR reads using MiXCR and keeps one entry per CDR3 protein. The sample lists 710,000 or so distinct CDR3 sequences, less than 20% seen once, with 11% in the top ten. Material: PBMCs from blood, obtained roughly 12 days after vaccination. The origin of the receptors is a man aged 50-59 years who received an inactivated influenza vaccine.

V and J are TRBV29-1 and TRBJ1-1; D call uncertain. Per the germline V gene, CDR1 is SQVTM and CDR2 is ANQGSEA. This CDR3 has 14 residues. V lost 6 bases and J 1 base, leaving 15 bases between the germline ends. The CDR3 region has the DNA TGCAGCGTACTTAGGGAGTTAACGAACACTGAAGCTTTCTTT. This gives the protein CSVLRELTNTEAFF.

This clonotype was found a few times. The chain employs TRBV7-2 and TRBJ1-6; 11 bases agree with TRBD1. Germline V CDR1 and CDR2: SGHTA, FQGNSA. This CDR3 has 16 amino acids. J was trimmed by 5 bases and V by 0 bases; bases with no gene match: 0. The CDR3 DNA follows: TGTGCCAGCAGCTTAGCGGGACAGGGGGATAATTCACCCCTCCACTTT. Encoded protein: CASSLAGQGDNSPLHF.

The chain combines TRBV4-2 with TRBJ2-5; D may be TRBD2 (6 bases). The CDR3 is 15 amino acids. Germline CDR1 is LGHNA and CDR2 is YNFKEQ. V was cut by 3 bases and J by 5 bases, with 16 bases left in between. CDR3 in amino acids: CASSQDLTSRETQYF. Written as DNA, the CDR3 is TGTGCCAGCAGCCAGGACTTGACTAGTAGGGAGACCCAGTACTTC.

The J gene is TRBJ1-1, the V gene TRBV5-1; possibly TRBD1 for D (5 bases). Trimming left V 1 base short and J 4 bases short, with 14 bases between. Looked up from germline, CDR1 is SGHRS and CDR2 is YFSETQ. The CDR3 loop spans 15 amino acids. As DNA, the CDR3 is TGCGCCAGCAGCTTGACCGGGGCCAGGGTCACTGAAGCTTTCTTT. Translating gives CASSLTGARVTEAFF.

The V gene is TRBV28, the J gene TRBJ2-1; TRBD1 agrees at 9 bases. CDR1 and CDR2 from the germline V gene are MDHEN and SYDVKM. V dropped 2 bases and J dropped 6; count of bases not matched to a gene: 8. The CDR3 totals 16 residues. The CDR3 here is CASSLDRDRAINEQFF. As DNA, the CDR3 is TGTGCCAGCAGTTTAGATCGGGACAGGGCTATCAATGAGCAGTTCTTC. The whole variable domain, remainder taken from reference TRBV28 and TRBJ2-1, is DVKVTQSSRYLVKRTGEKVFLECVQDMDHENMFWYRQDPGLGLRLIYFSYDVKMKEKGDIPEGYSVSREKKERFSLILESASTNQTSMYLCASSLDRDRAINEQFFGPGTRLTVL.

The V and J genes are TRBV2 and TRBJ2-1; 8 nucleotides agree with TRBD1. Germline CDR1 and CDR2: SNHLY and FYNNEI. The junction had 20 bases not matched to a gene; V was cut back by 6 bases and J by 4 bases. This CDR3 region has 19 residues. The CDR3 DNA reads as TGTGCCAGCAGCGTCCCTACAGGGGGGAGGTCGGTTGGATACAATGAGCAGTTCTTC. Encoded protein: CASSVPTGGRSVGYNEQFF.

This clonotype was counted between two and nine times. The chain combines TRBV6-1 with TRBJ2-6; D gene uncertain. Germline CDR1 MNHNS, CDR2 SASEGT. V was clipped by 10 bases and J by 2 bases, with 9 bases between them. This CDR3 region has 13 residues. CDR3 coding DNA: TGTGCCATCCTCCGCCCTGGGGCCAACGTCCTGACTTTC. Encoded protein: CAILRPGANVLTF.

This clonotype was seen a few times. This rearrangement joins TRBV14 to TRBJ2-1, with TRBD1 matching over 9 bases. The CDR3 covers 16 residues. Looked up from germline, CDR1 is SGHDN and CDR2 is FVKESK. With 0 bases clipped from V and 9 bases from J, the junction kept 9 bases outside the gene matches. The CDR3 nucleotides read TGTGCCAGCAGCCAAGATTTCAGGACAGGGGTGGGTGAGCAGTTCTTC. It translates to CASSQDFRTGVGEQFF. Full variable domain (rest looked up from reference TRBV14 and TRBJ2-1): EAGVTQFPSHSVIEKGQTVTLRCDPISGHDNLYWYRRVMGKEIKFLLHFVKESKQDESGMPNNRFLAERTGGTYSTLKVQPAELEDSGVYFCASSQDFRTGVGEQFFGPGTRLTVL.

This sequence joins TRBV30 and TRBJ2-7; D is tentatively TRBD1 or TRBD2 (6 bases each). V was shortened by 1 base and J by 3 bases, with 7 bases between the two germline ends. This CDR3 contains 12 residues. In germline, CDR1 is GTSNPN, CDR2 SVGIG (reference sequence). The CDR3 region has the DNA TGTGCCTGGAGTGAGGGGGGCTACGAGCAGTACTTC. Translated: CAWSEGGYEQYF.

V gene TRBV20-1 combines with J gene TRBJ2-5, with 8 bases aligning to TRBD2. CDR3 length: 16 residues. V trimming: 1 base; J trimming: 2 bases; junction bases outside the gene matches: 9. Per the germline V gene, CDR1 is DFQATT and CDR2 is SNEGSKA (reference sequence). The CDR3 region is CSARALKLAEQETQYF. The CDR3 DNA follows: TGCAGTGCTAGAGCCCTTAAACTAGCGGAACAAGAGACCCAGTACTTC.

This chain connects TRBV11-2 to TRBJ2-1; tentative D call: TRBD1 (5 bases). CDR1 SGHAT and CDR2 FQNNGV come from the germline V gene. The CDR3 is made up of 14 amino acids. The V and J ends lost 4 bases and 4 bases respectively, with 11 bases between them. CDR3 nucleotides: TGTGCCAGCAGCTCGTCTACAGGTTACAATGAGCAGTTCTTC. Its translation is CASSSSTGYNEQFF.

This clonotype was counted between two and nine times. The chain has TRBV7-9 and TRBJ1-6; D ambiguous. This CDR3 contains 15 residues. Trimming took off 5 bases at V and 4 bases at J, with 12 bases between the two ends. The germline V gene has CDR1 SEHNR and CDR2 FQNEAQ (reference sequence). The CDR3 here is CASSPLGEYNSPLHF. CDR3 in DNA: TGTGCCAGCAGCCCCTTAGGAGAGTATAATTCACCCCTCCACTTT.

This clonotype has just a few counts. In DNA form, the CDR3 reads TGTGCCAGCAGCTTCCCGGGACAGGGGAGGACCGGGGAGCTGTTTTTT. It codes for CASSFPGQGRTGELFF. The chain joins TRBV7-2 to TRBJ2-2; TRBD1 matches 10 bases. CDR3 length equals 16 residues. V was clipped by 3 bases and J by 5 bases; unmatched bases: 6. Germline CDR1 reads SGHTA; CDR2 reads FQGNSA.

This clonotype was observed many times. The chain joins TRBV2 to TRBJ2-4; D not resolved. The CDR3 is 14 amino acids. Germline CDR1 is SNHLY and CDR2 is FYNNEI. Deletions cut 0 bases from V and 5 bases from J, with 8 bases between. As DNA, the CDR3 is TGTGCCAGCAGTGAAGCGGACGGAGAAAACATTCAGTACTTC. Protein: CASSEADGENIQYF. The full variable domain, completed using reference TRBV2 and TRBJ2-4, is EPEVTQTPSHQVTQMGQEVILRCVPISNHLYFYWYRQILGQKVEFLVSFYNNEISEKSEIFDDQFSVERPDGSNFTLKIRSTKLEDSAMYFCASSEADGENIQYFGAGTRLSVL.